This T cell receptor (beta chain) was profiled in a study of T-cell memory formation after mild COVID-19. Study background: Most TCR clusters belonged to a single donor.

Study-level results: A balance of CD4 and CD8 characterized clones contracting day 15 to 85, whereas later expanders leaned CD4+. Some SARS-CoV-2-responding clones were already detected in memory before infection.

TCR alpha and TCR beta cDNA libraries carrying sample barcodes and UMIs came from 5'RACE with constant-segment primers. Using its own MiXCR run on the 5' RACE reads, TCRdb lists one record per CDR3 protein. The sample includes 560,000 or so distinct CDR3 sequences, around 15% of them seen just once. This clonotype was counted a few times. No antigen is known for it. Germline trimming cut 5 bases from V and 9 bases from J; bases unmatched to any gene: 7. The CDR3 runs to 16 residues. The germline CDR1 and CDR2 sequences are SGHVS and FNYEAQ. The chain uses TRBV7-6 and TRBJ2-2, with 15 nucleotides matching TRBD2. This TCR was sampled from an adult woman who had mild COVID-19 (a few samples of this study predate the infection). Cell type and time point are not known. Sequenced material: PBMCs or a T cell subset sorted from them (not recorded which). CDR3 in amino acids: CASSPGLAGGRWELFF. In DNA form, the CDR3 reads TGTGCCAGCAGCCCCGGACTAGCGGGGGGGCGATGGGAGCTGTTTTTT.